These 20 T cell receptor beta chains were sequenced from one sample in a study of blood T cell repertoires in COVID-19. Profiled with immunoSEQ multiplex PCR; TCRdb holds only in-frame clones, not every one. Here the sample spans under 150,000 clones, about four fifths being singletons. The sequencing sample was made of peripheral blood. These receptors all stem from a woman aged 40 to 49 with acute or convalescent COVID-19.

The chain is built from TRBV5-1 and TRBJ1-5, with 9 bases aligning to TRBD1. CDR1 and CDR2 from the germline V gene are SGHRS and YFSETQ. CDR3 length: 15 amino acids. V trimming: 6 bases; J trimming: 1 base; junction bases outside the gene matches: 5. The CDR3 DNA reads as TGCGCCAGCAAGGTGGGGACAGGGAGCAATCAGCCCCAGCATTTT. Its translation is CASKVGTGSNQPQHF.

The J gene is TRBJ1-1, the V gene TRBV15; TRBD1 might be the D (5 bases). The CDR3 length is 17 residues. V lost 5 bases, J lost 3 bases, and 22 bases lay in between. Germline values: CDR1 LNHNV, CDR2 YYDKDF (reference sequence). The CDR3 nucleotides read TGTGCCACCAGCCCCCTTGGGGCCGGCCATGGGGACACTGAAGCTTTCTTT. Its protein product is CATSPLGAGHGDTEAFF.

This clone showed up just once. The rearrangement uses TRBV2 and TRBJ2-3, with D perhaps matching TRBD2 (6 bases). This CDR3 contains 18 residues. The germline CDR1 and CDR2 sequences are SNHLY and FYNNEI. V was shortened by 6 bases and J by 1 base, with 23 bases between the two germline ends. In DNA form, the CDR3 reads TGTGCCAGCAGCCCTAACGTCGTGGCGGGGTCTCGCACAGATACGCAGTATTTT. It translates to CASSPNVVAGSRTDTQYF. The full variable domain, its missing parts supplied by reference TRBV2 and TRBJ2-3, is EPEVTQTPSHQVTQMGQEVILRCVPISNHLYFYWYRQILGQKVEFLVSFYNNEISEKSEIFDDQFSVERPDGSNFTLKIRSTKLEDSAMYFCASSPNVVAGSRTDTQYFGPGTRLTVL.

The chain has TRBV5-1 and TRBJ2-5; no definite D call. This CDR3 is 13 amino acids long. CDR1 SGHRS and CDR2 YFSETQ come from the germline V gene. Trimming took 4 bases from V and 4 from J, leaving 11 bases between them. The CDR3 sequence: CASSLGALETQYF. The CDR3 nucleotides read TGCGCCAGCAGCCTGGGCGCCCTAGAGACCCAGTACTTC.

There are a few counts of this clone. The chain couples TRBV30 to TRBJ1-5; perhaps TRBD1 as D (6 bases). Germline V lookup: CDR1 GTSNPN, CDR2 SVGIG (reference sequence). The length of the CDR3 is 13 residues. V was pared by 2 bases and J by 4 bases, with 9 bases between. CDR3 amino acids: CAWSSQGNQPQHF. The CDR3 nucleotides are TGTGCCTGGAGTAGCCAGGGGAATCAGCCCCAGCATTTT.

The chain carries TRBV21-1 and TRBJ1-1; the table's D call, TRBD1, has no DNA check behind it. TRBV21-1 counts as a pseudogene. The CDR3 is 17 residues long. The CDR3 DNA sequence: TGTGCCAGCAGCAAAAGGTACAGGGGGCTTACAAACACTGAAGCTTTCTTT. Protein product: CASSKRYRGLTNTEAFF.

The chain couples TRBV6-5 to TRBJ1-2; a weak D match, TRBD1 (6 bases). The CDR3 length is 15 residues. Trimming shortened V by 6 bases and J by 5 bases, and 19 bases separated the two germline ends. Germline V gives CDR1 MNHEY, CDR2 SVGAGI. The CDR3 reads CASSPKKDSLYGYTF. In nucleotides, the CDR3 is TGTGCCAGCAGCCCGAAAAAGGACAGCCTATATGGCTACACCTTC.

The table lists this clone with a count of one. The genes are TRBV25-1 and TRBJ1-5; a possible D gene is TRBD1 (6 bases). Germline CDR1 MGHDK, CDR2 SYGVNS. V was cut by 7 bases and J by 9 bases, with 13 bases left in between. This CDR3 comprises 12 residues. CDR3 loop: CASKGGGGPQHF. The CDR3 bases are TGTGCCAGCAAAGGGGGTGGGGGGCCCCAGCATTTT.

The gene calls are TRBV29-1 and TRBJ1-1, with 7 bases that match TRBD1. Unmatched junction bases numbered 4, after V lost 3 bases and J lost 0 bases. Germline assignment: CDR1 SQVTM and CDR2 ANQGSEA. The CDR3 is 14 amino acids. The CDR3 is CSVEGQRLNTEAFF. CDR3 in DNA: TGCAGCGTTGAGGGACAGCGTCTGAACACTGAAGCTTTCTTT.

J is TRBJ1-2 and V is TRBV30; a weak D match, TRBD1 (5 bases). The ends were cut back, 3 bases at V and 4 bases at J, with 15 bases in the middle. This CDR3 region has 14 residues. The germline V gene has CDR1 GTSNPN and CDR2 SVGIG (reference sequence). Written as DNA, the CDR3 is TGTGCCTGGAGAAACACAGGCACTCGCTATGGCTACACCTTC. The encoded protein is CAWRNTGTRYGYTF. Supplemented by reference TRBV30 and TRBJ1-2, the full variable domain reads SQTIHQWPATLVQPVGSPLSLECTVEGTSNPNLYWYRQAAGRGLQLLFYSVGIGQISSEVPQNLSASRPQDRQFILSSKKLLLSDSGFYLCAWRNTGTRYGYTFGSGTRLTVV.

V is TRBV6-2 or TRBV6-3 and J is TRBJ2-5; TRBD2 might be the D (6 bases). The V end lost 2 bases, the J end lost 4 bases, and 14 bases lay between the germline ends. This CDR3 has 15 amino acids. CDR1 is MNHEY and CDR2 is SVGEGT in the germline V gene. The CDR3, as DNA: TGTGCCAGCAGTTACCCGCCCGCGGGGCGAGAGACCCAGTACTTC. This sequence encodes CASSYPPAGRETQYF.

This clone has a handful of counts. The J gene is TRBJ2-5, the V gene TRBV27, with no clear D. The germline CDR1 and CDR2 sequences are MNHEY and SMNVEV (reference sequence). The CDR3 extends over 14 amino acids. Trimming left V 6 bases short and J 2 bases short, with 13 bases between. The CDR3 loop is CASRGLAAQETQYF. The DNA for the CDR3 is TGTGCCAGCAGGGGTCTGGCGGCTCAAGAGACCCAGTACTTC.

The chain combines TRBV6-6 with TRBJ2-7; 9 nucleotides line up with TRBD1. The CDR3 spans 14 residues. Trimming took 5 bases from V and 5 from J; bases not matched to a gene: 7. Germline V gene sequence: CDR1 MNHNY, CDR2 SVGAGI (reference sequence). CDR3 region: CASSLGQGPHEQYF. CDR3 in DNA: TGTGCCAGCAGTCTGGGACAGGGCCCGCACGAGCAGTACTTC.

Turning to this clone: No conserved phenylalanine or tryptophan is present at the end of the CDR3, so a read error is the likely explanation. No DNA is shown, since the ends of the CDR3 on it are uncertain; the CDR3 is the one TCRdb lists. V is TRBV6-6 and J is TRBJ2-7; the table gives TRBD1 as D, unverified against the DNA. Inclusive of both ends, the CDR3 amounts to 12 amino acids. Germline CDR1 is MNHNY and CDR2 is SVGAGI (reference sequence). The CDR3 loop reads CASIDGTGIVSY.

The rearrangement uses TRBV19 and TRBJ1-6, with 8 bases aligning to TRBD1. The CDR3 is 15 residues long. The V and J ends lost 3 bases and 7 bases, in that order; junction bases with no gene match: 5. Per the germline V gene, CDR1 is LNHDA and CDR2 is SQIVND (reference sequence). The CDR3 DNA sequence: TGTGCCAGTAGTATCGGAACAGGGGGAAATTCACCCCTCCACTTT. As protein: CASSIGTGGNSPLHF.

The chain recombines TRBV7-6 with TRBJ2-5; TRBD1 matches 9 bases. Germline V CDR1 and CDR2: SGHVS, FNYEAQ. J was trimmed by 5 bases and V by 2 bases; bases with no gene match: 3. The CDR3 length is 14 residues. CDR3 in DNA: TGTGCCAGCAGCTTATTTGACAGGGGGGAGACCCAGTACTTC. Amino acid sequence: CASSLFDRGETQYF.

The V gene is TRBV6-5, the J gene TRBJ1-1; perhaps TRBD1 as D (6 bases). From germline, CDR1 is MNHEY and CDR2 SVGAGI. The CDR3 totals 15 residues. With 6 bases removed from V and 1 base from J, the gap between germline ends came to 15 bases. The CDR3 loop reads CASRAADRGNTEAFF. CDR3 DNA: TGTGCCAGCAGAGCCGCGGACAGAGGGAACACTGAAGCTTTCTTT.

The chain recombines TRBV30 with TRBJ1-4; 8 bases map to TRBD1. Germline V gene sequence: CDR1 GTSNPN, CDR2 SVGIG (reference sequence). CDR3 length: 14 amino acids. V shed 3 bases and J 7 bases; nucleotides not matched to a gene: 7. For the CDR3, the DNA is TGTGCCTGGAGCCGGGACAGGCGGAGTGAAAAACTGTTTTTT. Its protein product is CAWSRDRRSEKLFF.

The chain joins TRBV5-6 to TRBJ1-3; 9 bases map to TRBD1. V shed 4 bases, J shed 2 bases, and the junction held 13 bases outside the gene matches. This CDR3 region has 18 residues. CDR1 is SGHDT, CDR2 YYEEEE, per germline. This CDR3 is CASSPVGGQGKPGNTIYF. The CDR3 DNA follows: TGTGCCAGCAGCCCGGTAGGGGGACAGGGAAAACCTGGAAACACCATATATTTT.

The rearrangement joins TRBV9 to TRBJ1-6; possible D gene TRBD1, 6 bases. V gave up 4 bases and J gave up 7 bases, with 12 bases separating them. The germline CDR1 and CDR2 sequences are SGDLS and YYNGEE. The CDR3 loop spans 14 amino acids. The CDR3 loop is CASSTEGGNSPLHF. The CDR3 DNA sequence: TGTGCCAGCAGCACAGAGGGGGGGAATTCACCCCTCCACTTT.